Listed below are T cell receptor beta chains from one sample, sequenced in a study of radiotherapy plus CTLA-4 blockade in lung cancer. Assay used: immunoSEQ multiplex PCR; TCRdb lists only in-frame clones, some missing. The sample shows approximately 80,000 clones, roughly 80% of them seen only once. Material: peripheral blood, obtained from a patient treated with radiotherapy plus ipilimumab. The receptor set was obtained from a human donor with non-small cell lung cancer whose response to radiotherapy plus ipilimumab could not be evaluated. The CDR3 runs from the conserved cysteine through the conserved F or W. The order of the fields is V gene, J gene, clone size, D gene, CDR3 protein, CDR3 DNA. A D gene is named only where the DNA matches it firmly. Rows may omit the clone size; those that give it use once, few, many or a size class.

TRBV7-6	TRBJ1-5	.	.	CASSPQGAQLHQPQHF	TGTGCCAGCAGCCCGCAAGGGGCACAGCTTCATCAGCCCCAGCATTTT
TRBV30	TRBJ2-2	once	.	CAIGPGANTGELFF	TGTGCCATCGGGCCGGGGGCGAACACCGGGGAGCTGTTTTTT
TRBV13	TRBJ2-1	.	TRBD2	CASSASGGGPYNEQFF	TGTGCCAGCAGCGCTAGCGGGGGGGGCCCCTACAATGAGCAGTTCTTC
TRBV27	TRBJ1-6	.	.	CASSLSRQGGSPLHF	TGTGCCAGCAGTTTATCCCGCCAGGGTGGCTCACCCCTCCACTTT
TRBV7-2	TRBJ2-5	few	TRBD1	CASSSRTGGDETQYF	TGTGCCAGCAGCTCCCGGACAGGCGGTGATGAGACCCAGTACTTC
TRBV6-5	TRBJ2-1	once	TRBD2	CASSDLAGGYEQFF	TGTGCCAGCAGTGACCTAGCGGGAGGGTATGAGCAGTTCTTC
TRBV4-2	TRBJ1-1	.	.	CASSPDRSDTEAFF	TGTGCCAGCAGCCCGGACAGATCCGACACTGAAGCTTTCTTT
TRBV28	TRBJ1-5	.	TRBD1	CASSLGQINQPQHF	TGTGCCAGCAGCCTGGGACAGATTAATCAGCCCCAGCATTTT
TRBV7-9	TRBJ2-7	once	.	CASSLPDSSYEQYF	TGTGCCAGCAGCTTACCGGACAGCTCCTACGAGCAGTACTTC
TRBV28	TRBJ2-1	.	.	CASSPPGSYEQFF	TGTGCCAGCAGTCCCCCTGGCAGTTATGAGCAGTTCTTC
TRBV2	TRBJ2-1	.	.	CASSSTGFNEQFF	TGTGCCAGCAGCTCTACAGGGTTCAATGAGCAGTTCTTC
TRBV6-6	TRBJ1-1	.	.	CASLGTMNTEAFF	TGTGCCAGCCTAGGAACCATGAACACTGAAGCTTTCTTT
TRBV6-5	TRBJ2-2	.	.	CASSYSALLNTGELFF	TGTGCCAGCAGTTACTCCGCGCTGCTGAACACCGGGGAGCTGTTTTTT
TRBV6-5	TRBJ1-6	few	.	CASSPPVGGSPLHF	TGTGCCAGCAGTCCCCCTGTTGGGGGCTCACCCCTCCACTTT
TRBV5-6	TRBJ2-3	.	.	CASSPLFRAESTDTQYF	TGTGCCAGCAGCCCCTTATTTCGAGCGGAAAGCACAGATACGCAGTATTTT
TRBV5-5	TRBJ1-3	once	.	CASSLSGADSGNTIYF	TGTGCCAGCAGCTTGTCAGGGGCCGACTCTGGAAACACCATATATTTT
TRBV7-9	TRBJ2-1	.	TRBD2	CASSARTSGYPSSYNEQFF	TGTGCCAGCAGCGCCCGGACTAGCGGATACCCGAGCTCCTACAATGAGCAGTTCTTC
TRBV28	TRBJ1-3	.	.	CASSLIFGGSSGNTIYF	TGTGCCAGCAGTTTGATTTTCGGGGGGAGCTCTGGAAACACCATATATTTT
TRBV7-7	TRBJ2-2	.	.	CASSPVVGLTNTGELFF	TGTGCCAGCAGCCCCGTGGTGGGGCTGACGAACACCGGGGAGCTGTTTTTT
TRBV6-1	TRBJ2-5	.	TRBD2	CASSEVESLAGGPWETQYF	TGTGCCAGCAGTGAAGTGGAATCGCTAGCGGGAGGGCCATGGGAGACCCAGTACTTC
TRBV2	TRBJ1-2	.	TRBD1	CASSGDRDRAGYTF	TGTGCCAGCAGTGGAGACAGGGACCGCGCGGGCTACACCTTC
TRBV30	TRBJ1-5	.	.	CAWRSGSNQPQHF	TGTGCCTGGAGATCGGGGTCTAATCAGCCCCAGCATTTT
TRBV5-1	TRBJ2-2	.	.	CAGSLTSEWTGELFF	TGCGCCGGCAGCCTCACCTCGGAGTGGACCGGGGAGCTGTTTTTT
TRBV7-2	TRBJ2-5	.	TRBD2	CASSVTGTSGAETQYF	TGTGCCAGCAGCGTAACCGGGACTAGCGGGGCAGAGACCCAGTACTTC
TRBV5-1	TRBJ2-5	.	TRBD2	CASSVPGLAGQTQYF	TGCGCCAGCAGCGTTCCGGGACTAGCCGGTCAGACCCAGTACTTC
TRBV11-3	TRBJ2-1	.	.	CASSRAGNRGEQFF	TGTGCCAGCAGCCGTGCAGGGAATAGAGGTGAGCAGTTCTTC
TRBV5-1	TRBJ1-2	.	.	CASSSQGNYGYTF	TGCGCCAGCAGCTCGCAGGGTAACTATGGCTACACCTTC
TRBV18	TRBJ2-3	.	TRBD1	CASSPRAGGATDTQYF	TGTGCCAGCTCACCACGGGCAGGGGGTGCCACAGATACGCAGTATTTT
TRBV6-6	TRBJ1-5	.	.	CASSFAGDNQPQHF	TGTGCCAGCAGTTTCGCCGGGGACAATCAGCCCCAGCATTTT
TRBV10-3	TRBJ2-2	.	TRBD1	CAISAQGPNTGELFF	TGTGCCATCAGTGCACAGGGGCCGAACACCGGGGAGCTGTTTTTT
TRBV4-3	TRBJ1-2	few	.	CASSQDYGGGYTF	TGCGCCAGCAGCCAAGACTACGGGGGAGGCTACACCTTC
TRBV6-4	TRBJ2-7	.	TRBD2	CASSDPPLAGDYEQYF	TGTGCCAGCAGTGACCCCCCGCTAGCGGGTGACTACGAGCAGTACTTC
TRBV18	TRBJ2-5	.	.	CASSLRGRGETQYF	TGTGCCAGCTCACTTAGGGGGAGAGGAGAGACCCAGTACTTC
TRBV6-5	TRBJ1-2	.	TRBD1	CASSYSTGNYGYTF	TGTGCCAGCAGTTACTCGACAGGGAACTATGGCTACACCTTC
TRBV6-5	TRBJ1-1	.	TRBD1	CASSYSYGQGHPEAFF	TGTGCCAGCAGTTACTCTTACGGACAGGGTCACCCTGAAGCTTTCTTT
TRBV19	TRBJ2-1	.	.	CASSIYGGASYNEQFF	TGTGCCAGTAGTATATACGGCGGGGCTTCCTACAATGAGCAGTTCTTC
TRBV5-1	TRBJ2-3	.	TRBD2	CASMRTSVVADTQYF	TGCGCCAGCATGCGGACTAGCGTGGTGGCAGATACGCAGTATTTT
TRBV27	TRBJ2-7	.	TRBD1	CASSLDRVSYEQYF	TGTGCCAGCAGTTTAGACAGGGTCAGCTACGAGCAGTACTTC
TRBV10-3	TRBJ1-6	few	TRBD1	CAISPGQDDNSPLHF	TGTGCCATCTCCCCAGGACAGGACGATAATTCACCCCTCCACTTT
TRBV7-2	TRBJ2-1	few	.	CASSPGGSVNEQFF	TGTGCCAGCAGTCCAGGCGGGTCAGTCAATGAGCAGTTCTTC
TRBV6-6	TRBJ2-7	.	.	CASRTASYEQYF	TGTGCCAGCAGGACAGCCTCCTACGAGCAGTACTTC
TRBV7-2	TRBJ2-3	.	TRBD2	CASSLGTSGGTDTQYF	TGTGCCAGCAGCCTAGGGACTAGCGGGGGAACAGATACGCAGTATTTT
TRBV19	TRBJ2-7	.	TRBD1	CASSLRQGFYEQYF	TGTGCCAGTAGTTTAAGACAGGGTTTCTACGAGCAGTACTTC
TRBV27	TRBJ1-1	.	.	CASRSMRGGNTEAFF	TGTGCCAGCAGATCGATGAGGGGGGGGAACACTGAAGCTTTCTTT
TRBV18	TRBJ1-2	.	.	CASSPDSFGNYGYTF	TGTGCCAGCTCACCAGACAGTTTTGGGAACTATGGCTACACCTTC
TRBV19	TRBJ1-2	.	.	CASTPIGGHESYGYTF	TGTGCCAGTACCCCAATCGGGGGGCACGAATCCTATGGCTACACCTTC
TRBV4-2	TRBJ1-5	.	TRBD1	CASSLRQGAKINQPQHF	TGTGCCAGCAGCCTAAGACAGGGGGCCAAGATCAATCAGCCCCAGCATTTT
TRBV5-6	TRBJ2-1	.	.	CASSFGGNSYNEQFF	TGTGCCAGCAGCTTCGGGGGAAACTCCTACAATGAGCAGTTCTTC
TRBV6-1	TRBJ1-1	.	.	CASSEIGNTEAFF	TGTGCCAGCAGTGAAATCGGTAACACTGAAGCTTTCTTT
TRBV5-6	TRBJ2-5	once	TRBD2	CASSFRAGVSETQYF	TGTGCCAGCAGCTTCCGAGCGGGAGTGTCAGAGACCCAGTACTTC
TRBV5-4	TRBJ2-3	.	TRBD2	CASRGSSSGYTDTQYF	TGTGCCAGCAGGGGTTCTTCTAGCGGTTACACAGATACGCAGTATTTT
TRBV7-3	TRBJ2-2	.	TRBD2	CASSLGLASTGELFF	TGTGCCAGCAGCTTGGGACTAGCGTCCACCGGGGAGCTGTTTTTT
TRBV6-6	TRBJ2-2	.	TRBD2	CASQSGTRLTGELFF	TGTGCCAGCCAGTCTGGGACTAGACTCACCGGGGAGCTGTTTTTT
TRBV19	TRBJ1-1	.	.	CASSIQGTFEAFF	TGTGCCAGTAGTATTCAGGGGACCTTTGAAGCTTTCTTT
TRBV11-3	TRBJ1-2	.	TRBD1	CASSWGQASNYGYTF	TGTGCCAGCAGCTGGGGACAGGCCTCTAACTATGGCTACACCTTC
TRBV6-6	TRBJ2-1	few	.	CASKGAGQASNEQFF	TGTGCCAGCAAAGGGGCAGGGCAAGCCTCCAATGAGCAGTTCTTC
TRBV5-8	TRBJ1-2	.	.	CASSLGASEGSLYGYTF	TGTGCCAGCAGCTTGGGGGCTAGTGAGGGAAGTCTCTATGGCTACACCTTC
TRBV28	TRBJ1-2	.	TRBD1	CASIRTGQGYTF	TGTGCCAGCATTCGGACAGGCCAGGGCTACACCTTC